This T cell receptor beta chain was identified in a study of cytomegalovirus exposure and HLA in healthy donors. At the level of the study: The roughly 100 million unique TCR beta sequences, from around 200 million T cells, were found by an earlier analysis. Overall study results and limits: Among the most significant clusters, several appeared linked to common viral pathogens in a later analysis. A later analysis revealed that TCR association rates differed between HLA loci, peaking at DRB1 and bottoming out at HLA-C.

In the case of this clone: The antigen is not known.

V trimming: 3 bases; J trimming: 3 bases; junction bases outside the gene matches: 8. CDR1 and CDR2 from the germline V gene are ENHRY and SYGVKD. The length of the CDR3 is 16 residues. The PCR used 60 Vbeta and 13 Jbeta primers. Original handling: As a later analysis found, there were tens of millions of unique TCR beta chains, of which some 10 million were shared. Clones were sequenced by immunoSEQ multiplex PCR, and TCRdb holds only the in-frame ones, with some missing. That table furnishes V, J and clone size, whereas the DNA furnished D and trimming. Altogether about 110,000 clones are present, roughly three quarters being singletons, with the ten largest covering roughly 3%.

The TCR sequence derives from a young man in good health and CMV-seronegative. This chain connects TRBV10-3 to TRBJ2-1; 7 nucleotides align to TRBD1. The specimen was PBMCs. The DNA of the CDR3 is TGTGCCATCAGTGATAGTCGAGACAGGGTCTACAATGAGCAGTTCTTC. Amino acid sequence: CAISDSRDRVYNEQFF.